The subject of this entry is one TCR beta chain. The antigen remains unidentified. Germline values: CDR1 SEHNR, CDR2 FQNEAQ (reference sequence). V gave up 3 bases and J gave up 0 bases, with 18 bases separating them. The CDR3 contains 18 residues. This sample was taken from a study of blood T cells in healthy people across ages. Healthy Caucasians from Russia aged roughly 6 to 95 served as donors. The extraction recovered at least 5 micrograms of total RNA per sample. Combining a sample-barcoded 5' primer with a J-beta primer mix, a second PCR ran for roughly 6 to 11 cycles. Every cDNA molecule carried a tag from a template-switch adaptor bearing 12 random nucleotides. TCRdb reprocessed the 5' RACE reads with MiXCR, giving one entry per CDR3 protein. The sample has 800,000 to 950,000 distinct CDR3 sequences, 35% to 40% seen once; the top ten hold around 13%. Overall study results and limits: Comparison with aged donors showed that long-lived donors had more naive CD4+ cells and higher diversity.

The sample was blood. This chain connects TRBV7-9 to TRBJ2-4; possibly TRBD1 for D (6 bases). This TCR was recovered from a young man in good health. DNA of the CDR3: TGTGCCAGCAGCTTGCTCGGGCCAGGGGTCCTAGCCAAAAACATTCAGTACTTC. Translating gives CASSLLGPGVLAKNIQYF.